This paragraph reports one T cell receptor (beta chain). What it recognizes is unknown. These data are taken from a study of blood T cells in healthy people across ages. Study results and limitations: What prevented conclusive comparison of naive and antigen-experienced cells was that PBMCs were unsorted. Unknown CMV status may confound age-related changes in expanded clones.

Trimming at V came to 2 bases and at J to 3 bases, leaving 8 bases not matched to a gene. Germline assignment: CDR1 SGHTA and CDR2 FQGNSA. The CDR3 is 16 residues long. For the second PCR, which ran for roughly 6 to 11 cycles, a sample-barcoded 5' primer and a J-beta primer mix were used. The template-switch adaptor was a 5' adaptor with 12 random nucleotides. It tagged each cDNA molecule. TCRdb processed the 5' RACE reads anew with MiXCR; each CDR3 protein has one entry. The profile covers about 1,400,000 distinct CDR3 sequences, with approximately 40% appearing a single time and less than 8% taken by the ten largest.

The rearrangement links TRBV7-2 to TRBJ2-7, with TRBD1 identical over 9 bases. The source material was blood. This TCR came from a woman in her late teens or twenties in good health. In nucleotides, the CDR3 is TGTGCCAGCAGCTTATGGGGACAGGGAGAATTCTACGAGCAGTACTTC. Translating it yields CASSLWGQGEFYEQYF.